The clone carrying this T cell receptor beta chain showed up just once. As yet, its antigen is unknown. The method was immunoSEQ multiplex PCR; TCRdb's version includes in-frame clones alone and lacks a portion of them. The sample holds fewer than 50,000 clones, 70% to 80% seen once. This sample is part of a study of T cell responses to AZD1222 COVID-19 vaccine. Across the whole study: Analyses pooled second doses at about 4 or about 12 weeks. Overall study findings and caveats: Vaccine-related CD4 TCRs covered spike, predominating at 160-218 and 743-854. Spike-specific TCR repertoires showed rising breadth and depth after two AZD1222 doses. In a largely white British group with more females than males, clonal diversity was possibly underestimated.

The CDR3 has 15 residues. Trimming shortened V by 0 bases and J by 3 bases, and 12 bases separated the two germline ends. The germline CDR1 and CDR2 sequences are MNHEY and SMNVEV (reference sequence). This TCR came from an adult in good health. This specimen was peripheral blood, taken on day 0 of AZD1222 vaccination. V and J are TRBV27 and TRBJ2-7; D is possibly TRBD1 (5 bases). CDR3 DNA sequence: TGTGCCAGCAGTTTATCCCCGCAGGGCCACTACGAGCAGTACTTC. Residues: CASSLSPQGHYEQYF.